This TCR beta chain emerged from a study of blood T cell repertoires in COVID-19. Clones were read by immunoSEQ multiplex PCR, and TCRdb kept only the in-frame ones, dropping some. The sample lists more than 150,000 clones, around 87% occurring once. The ends lost 3 bases at V and 2 bases at J; junction bases unmatched: 2. The germline gives CDR1 KGHDR, CDR2 SFDVKD. There are 14 residues in the CDR3. The table lists this clone with a count of one. The chain employs TRBV24-1 and TRBJ2-5, with 7 bases matching TRBD1. Sequencing input: peripheral blood. This clonotype was sampled from a man in his forties with active or convalescent COVID-19. The CDR3 sequence is CATSDRDRQETQYF. The DNA of the CDR3 is TGTGCCACCAGTGATAGGGACAGACAAGAGACCCAGTACTTC.